Below are 15 T cell receptor beta chains sequenced from a single sample in a study of blood T cell repertoires in COVID-19. The repertoire was sequenced with immunoSEQ multiplex PCR; TCRdb's copy has only in-frame clones and lacks some. The data contain about 400,000 clones, more than 75% of them singletons. Material: PBMCs or T cells enriched from blood (not recorded which). These receptors all come from a man aged 35 to 55 in a cohort exposed to, infected with or recovered from COVID-19 (not recorded which).

The rearrangement links TRBV27 to TRBJ1-5; TRBD1 matches at 9 bases. CDR3 size: 15 residues. The ends lost 6 bases at V and 6 bases at J; junction bases unmatched: 9. CDR1 and CDR2 from the germline V gene are MNHEY and SMNVEV (reference sequence). As DNA, the CDR3 is TGTGCCAGCAGGACGACCGGGACAGGGTTTCAGCCCCAGCATTTT. This encodes CASRTTGTGFQPQHF.

In nucleotides, the CDR3 is TGTGCCAGCAGCTTAGCGAGGGCTAGCGGTTCCTACAATGAGCAGTTCTTC. It codes for CASSLARASGSYNEQFF. This rearrangement joins TRBV7-9 to TRBJ2-1, with TRBD2 matching over 7 bases. Germline CDR1 is SEHNR and CDR2 is FQNEAQ (reference sequence). The CDR3 is 17 amino acids. V shed 0 bases and J 1 base; nucleotides not matched to a gene: 6.

Only one count was recorded for this clone. This chain connects TRBV6-5 to TRBJ2-2, with D possibly being TRBD1 (5 bases). The CDR3 consists of 12 residues. Between the trimmed V and J ends, which lost 2 bases and 8 bases, there was a span of 6 bases. CDR1 and CDR2 from the germline V gene are MNHEY and SVGAGI. CDR3 coding DNA: TGTGCCAGCAGTTACAGGGGAGGGGAGCTGTTTTTT. This gives the protein CASSYRGGELFF.

The V and J genes are TRBV18 and TRBJ2-3; TRBD2 aligns across 11 bases. The V segment lost 4 bases and the J segment 0 bases; nucleotides outside the gene matches: 3. The CDR3 totals 16 residues. Germline CDR1 is KGHSH and CDR2 is LQKENI. CDR3 nucleotide sequence: TGTGCCAGCTCACGCCGGACTAGCGGGAGCACAGATACGCAGTATTTT. Translating gives CASSRRTSGSTDTQYF. Supplemented by reference TRBV18 and TRBJ2-3, the full variable domain reads NAGVMQNPRHLVRRRGQEARLRCSPMKGHSHVYWYRQLPEEGLKFMVYLQKENIIDESGMPKERFSAEFPKEGPSILRIQQVVRGDSAAYFCASSRRTSGSTDTQYFGPGTRLTVL.

The genes are TRBV6-5 and TRBJ1-5; no definite D call. The germline V gene encodes CDR1 MNHEY and CDR2 SVGAGI. The V gene lost 5 bases and the J gene lost 5 bases, with 13 bases spanning the gap. The CDR3 consists of 14 residues. The CDR3 loop reads CASSIRENDQPQHF. CDR3 DNA sequence: TGTGCCAGCAGTATACGGGAGAACGATCAGCCCCAGCATTTT.

CDR3 amino acids: CASSLVTGPNSPLHF. The DNA for the CDR3 is TGTGCCAGCAGCTTAGTCACAGGCCCCAATTCACCCCTCCACTTT. The rearrangement links TRBV7-9 to TRBJ1-6; perhaps TRBD1 as D (5 bases). Germline lookup yields CDR1 SEHNR and CDR2 FQNEAQ (reference sequence). The CDR3 is 15 amino acids. Deletions cut 1 base from V and 7 bases from J, with 11 bases between.

The genes are TRBV30 and TRBJ2-2; 8 bases align to TRBD1. V lost 7 bases and J lost 4; bases outside the gene matches: 8. CDR1 is GTSNPN and CDR2 is SVGIG in the germline V gene (reference sequence). CDR3 length: 14 amino acids. CDR3 sequence: CASQTGASTGELFF. DNA of the CDR3: TGTGCCTCCCAGACAGGGGCAAGCACCGGGGAGCTGTTTTTT.

V usage is TRBV5-1 and J usage is TRBJ1-5; 9 nucleotides align to TRBD1. The germline V gene has CDR1 SGHRS and CDR2 YFSETQ. The V gene end was trimmed by 4 bases and the J gene end by 6 bases; junction bases not matched to a gene: 14. This CDR3 spans 17 amino acids. The CDR3 bases are TGCGCCAGCAGCCCTGCCCCACAGGGGGCCTTTGGTCAGCCCCAGCATTTT. It encodes CASSPAPQGAFGQPQHF. The full variable domain, completed using reference TRBV5-1 and TRBJ1-5, is KAGVTQTPRYLIKTRGQQVTLSCSPISGHRSVSWYQQTPGQGLQFLFEYFSETQRNKGNFPGRFSGRQFSNSRSEMNVSTLELGDSALYLCASSPAPQGAFGQPQHFGDGTRLSIL.

Comment on this clone: Other nucleotide sequences from this sample produce the same CDR3. The chain recombines TRBV6-1 with TRBJ2-7, with D perhaps matching TRBD2 (6 bases). Germline values: CDR1 MNHNS, CDR2 SASEGT. This CDR3 is built from 14 residues. V was trimmed by 1 base and J by 4 bases, leaving 11 bases between them. This CDR3 reads CASSEGLVGYEQYF. CDR3 coding DNA: TGTGCCAGCAGTGAAGGACTAGTAGGATACGAGCAGTACTTC.

This chain joins TRBV19 and TRBJ2-1; TRBD2 matches 9 bases. The V segment lost 1 base and the J segment 9 bases; nucleotides outside the gene matches: 7. The CDR3 extends over 15 amino acids. Germline lookup yields CDR1 LNHDA and CDR2 SQIVND (reference sequence). The CDR3 DNA is TGTGCCAGTAGTATAGGGTTCGAGACTAGCGGTGAGCAGTTCTTC. This translates into CASSIGFETSGEQFF.

J is TRBJ2-1 and V is TRBV2; D not certain. Trimming took 4 bases from V and 3 from J, leaving 4 bases between them. Germline V CDR1 and CDR2: SNHLY, FYNNEI. The CDR3 length is 12 residues. CDR3 nucleotides: TGTGCCAGCAGTGTCGTCTACAATGAGCAGTTCTTC. It yields the protein CASSVVYNEQFF.

The chain joins TRBV6-5 to TRBJ2-7; TRBD2 matches 9 bases. Germline CDR1 is MNHEY and CDR2 is SVGAGI. The trim removed 6 bases at V and 5 bases at J, leaving 5 bases unmatched. This CDR3 contains 13 residues. The CDR3 DNA sequence: TGTGCCAGCAGCACGGCGGGAGGGAACGAGCAGTACTTC. Translation gives CASSTAGGNEQYF.

This chain uses TRBV3-1 (or the pseudogene TRBV3-2) with TRBJ1-5; TRBD1 is a possible D gene (5 bases). The CDR3 consists of 14 residues. Germline V lookup: CDR1 LGHDT, CDR2 YNNKEL (reference sequence). Trimming shortened V by 2 bases and J by 7 bases, and 12 bases separated the two germline ends. CDR3 DNA: TGTGCCAGCAGCCAACGAAGGGGCAGGCAGCCCCAGCATTTT. It yields the protein CASSQRRGRQPQHF.

The rearrangement links TRBV6-5 to TRBJ1-2, with D maybe TRBD1 (5 bases). The germline V gene encodes CDR1 MNHEY and CDR2 SVGAGI. V lost 2 bases and J 2 bases, leaving 12 bases between the germline ends. The CDR3 is 15 residues long. The CDR3 DNA reads TGTGCCAGCAGTTACAGTGTGACAGCAAACTATGGCTACACCTTC. Its protein product is CASSYSVTANYGYTF.

The V call is TRBV10-3, the J call TRBJ1-1; D perhaps matches TRBD1 (5 bases). The CDR3 length is 16 residues. With 0 bases removed from V and 5 bases from J, the gap between germline ends came to 16 bases. Germline V gene data show CDR1 as ENHRY and CDR2 as SYGVKD. The CDR3, as DNA: TGTGCCATCAGTGAGTCGGGAATGCCGAAGGGGACTGAAGCTTTCTTT. Protein: CAISESGMPKGTEAFF.